The 7 T cell receptor beta chains below come from one sample, sequenced in a study of blood T cell repertoires in COVID-19. Using immunoSEQ multiplex PCR, the repertoire was profiled, and TCRdb retains in-frame clones only, with some absent. The data show 110,000 to 150,000 clones, approximately 80% seen once. Sequenced: peripheral blood. These receptors were obtained from a woman of 80 years or more in a cohort sampled during active or convalescent COVID-19.

The chain uses TRBV5-1 and TRBJ1-4; unclear D gene. The CDR3 length is 14 residues. Germline values: CDR1 SGHRS, CDR2 YFSETQ. The V end was cut by 4 bases, the J end by 7 bases, with 14 bases between. The DNA of the CDR3 is TGCGCCAGCAGCCGCGGAGGAGACGGTGAAAAACTGTTTTTT. Translating gives CASSRGGDGEKLFF.

V gene TRBV7-2 combines with J gene TRBJ1-1; TRBD1 might be the D (5 bases). The CDR3 runs 14 residues. The V end lost 2 bases, the J end lost 4 bases, and 11 bases lay between the germline ends. Germline CDR1 and CDR2: SGHTA and FQGNSA. The CDR3 here is CASSLQTRATEAFF. The CDR3 nucleotides read TGTGCCAGCAGCTTACAGACCAGGGCCACTGAAGCTTTCTTT.

The rearrangement joins TRBV7-2 to TRBJ1-2; 7 bases are a match to TRBD1. Trimming removed 5 bases from V and 5 bases from J; junction bases left unmatched: 8. The CDR3 extends over 14 amino acids. Germline CDR1 is SGHTA and CDR2 is FQGNSA. CDR3 sequence: CASSPTGMEYGYTF. The CDR3 nucleotides read TGTGCCAGCAGCCCGACAGGGATGGAGTATGGCTACACCTTC.

V gene TRBV19 combines with J gene TRBJ1-1, with D tentatively TRBD1 (6 bases). The V gene's germline CDR1 is LNHDA and CDR2 SQIVND (reference sequence). The CDR3 extends over 13 amino acids. V lost 6 bases to trimming and J lost 3 bases, with 11 bases between them. The CDR3 here is CASSLNRDTEAFF. The CDR3 DNA reads TGTGCCAGTAGCCTAAACAGGGACACTGAAGCTTTCTTT.

The chain couples TRBV19 to TRBJ1-4; 9 bases agree with TRBD1. The CDR3 has 15 residues. CDR1 is LNHDA, CDR2 SQIVND, per germline (reference sequence). Trimming at V came to 4 bases and at J to 5 bases, leaving 5 bases not matched to a gene. CDR3 sequence reads: CASSTGQGINEKLFF. The CDR3, as DNA: TGTGCCAGTAGTACCGGACAGGGGATCAATGAAAAACTGTTTTTT.

The V gene is TRBV5-4, the J gene TRBJ2-5; TRBD2 matches at 12 bases. This CDR3 spans 18 amino acids. The J segment lost 4 bases and the V segment lost 0 bases, leaving 10 bases of the junction unmatched. CDR1 is SGHNT and CDR2 is YYREEE in the germline V gene (reference sequence). CDR3 nucleotide sequence: TGTGCCAGCAGCTTGGGCAGGGCTAGCGGGGGGGCGGGAGAGACCCAGTACTTC. It yields the protein CASSLGRASGGAGETQYF.

With respect to this clone: This specimen includes other DNA sequences encoding the same CDR3. The rearrangement links TRBV19 to TRBJ2-1, with D hard to call. Deletions cut 1 base from V and 7 bases from J, with 8 bases between. The length of the CDR3 is 13 residues. The germline CDR1 and CDR2 sequences are LNHDA and SQIVND (reference sequence). The CDR3 sequence: CASSIGQNNEQFF. As DNA, the CDR3 is TGTGCCAGTAGTATAGGCCAGAATAATGAGCAGTTCTTC. Based on the CDR3 plus reference TRBV19 and TRBJ2-1, the full variable domain is DGGITQSPKYLFRKEGQNVTLSCEQNLNHDAMYWYRQDPGQGLRLIYYSQIVNDFQKGDIAEGYSVSREKKESFPLTVTSAQKNPTAFYLCASSIGQNNEQFFGPGTRLTVL.